Each of the 5 T cell receptor beta chains below was sequenced from the same sample in a study of cytomegalovirus exposure and HLA in healthy donors. PCR employed 60 Vbeta and 13 Jbeta primers. This table comes from immunoSEQ multiplex PCR, and its TCRdb copy is limited to in-frame clones, with some not included. The table records 100,000 to 150,000 clones, 60% to 75% of them present only once. The source material was PBMCs. These receptors originate from a woman aged 45-65 years in good health and CMV-seropositive.

This clone was observed a single time. The rearrangement links TRBV7-2 to TRBJ2-2, with D uncertain. CDR3 length equals 13 residues. The germline V and J ends were trimmed by 5 bases and 1 base, with 5 bases remaining between them. Germline V gene sequence: CDR1 SGHTA, CDR2 FQGNSA. The CDR3 sequence: CASSIRNTGELFF. The CDR3 coding sequence is TGTGCCAGCAGCATCCGGAACACCGGGGAGCTGTTTTTT.

This clone has a handful of counts. CDR3 residues: CASSFSGNTEAFF. The DNA of the CDR3 is TGTGCCAGCAGCTTCTCAGGGAACACTGAAGCTTTCTTT. The chain recombines TRBV7-9 with TRBJ1-1, with D unclear. Per the germline V gene, CDR1 is SEHNR and CDR2 is FQNEAQ (reference sequence). The CDR3 loop spans 13 amino acids. Trimming took 3 bases from V and 1 from J, leaving 6 bases between them.

The rearrangement links TRBV5-1 to TRBJ2-1; D gene ambiguous. The germline gives CDR1 SGHRS, CDR2 YFSETQ. Trimming stripped 0 bases from V and 12 bases from J, with 13 bases between. The CDR3 spans 13 residues. The CDR3 here is CASSLGYNERQFF. Here the CDR3 DNA reads TGCGCCAGCAGCTTGGGGTACAATGAGCGGCAGTTCTTC.

V is TRBV7-6 and J is TRBJ1-1; D remains unclear. In germline, CDR1 is SGHVS, CDR2 FNYEAQ. V lost 7 bases to trimming and J lost 1 base, with 13 bases between them. This CDR3 has 14 amino acids. The CDR3 coding sequence is TGTGCCAGCACCTCGTGGAGGCGGAACACTGAAGCTTTCTTT. Protein: CASTSWRRNTEAFF. The whole variable domain, remainder taken from reference TRBV7-6 and TRBJ1-1, is GAGVSQSPRYKVTKRGQDVALRCDPISGHVSLYWYRQALGQGPEFLTYFNYEAQQDKSGLPNDRFSAERPEGSISTLTIQRTEQRDSAMYRCASTSWRRNTEAFFGQGTRLTVV.

This rearrangement joins TRBV27 to TRBJ2-1; 12 nucleotides match TRBD2. Trimming removed 5 bases from V and 7 bases from J; junction bases left unmatched: 6. The CDR3 is 15 residues long. The germline CDR1 and CDR2 sequences are MNHEY and SMNVEV (reference sequence). In nucleotides, the CDR3 is TGTGCCAGCAGTAGTCTAGCGGGGGGGCCGAATGAGCAGTTCTTC. It yields the protein CASSSLAGGPNEQFF.